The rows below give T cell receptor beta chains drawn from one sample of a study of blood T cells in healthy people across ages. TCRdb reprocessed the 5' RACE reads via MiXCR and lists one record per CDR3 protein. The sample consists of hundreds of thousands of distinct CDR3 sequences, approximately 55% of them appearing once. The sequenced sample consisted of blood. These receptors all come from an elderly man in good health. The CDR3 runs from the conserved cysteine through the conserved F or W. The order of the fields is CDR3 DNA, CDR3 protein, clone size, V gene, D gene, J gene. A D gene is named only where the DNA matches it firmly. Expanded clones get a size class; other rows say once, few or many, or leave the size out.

DNA: TGCAGTGCTGGGGACACATACGAGCAGTACTTC; CDR3: CSAGDTYEQYF; size: .; V: TRBV20-1; D: .; J: TRBJ2-7
DNA: TGTGCCAGCAGCTTTACTAGCGGTTCCTACGAGCAGTACTTC; CDR3: CASSFTSGSYEQYF; size: .; V: TRBV7-2; D: TRBD2; J: TRBJ2-7
DNA: TGTGCCACCAGTGATGTAGGGTCTGGCTACACCTTC; CDR3: CATSDVGSGYTF; size: .; V: TRBV24-1; D: .; J: TRBJ1-2
DNA: TGTGCCAGTAGTGCGGGACAGGGTGTAACTGAGCAGTTCTTC; CDR3: CASSAGQGVTEQFF; size: .; V: TRBV19; D: TRBD1; J: TRBJ2-1
DNA: TGTGCCAGCAGTGGAACTAGCGAAGAGACCCAGTACTTC; CDR3: CASSGTSEETQYF; size: few; V: TRBV2; D: TRBD2; J: TRBJ2-5
DNA: TGTGCCAGCAACGACAGAGTAGGACGCAATGAGCAGTTCTTC; CDR3: CASNDRVGRNEQFF; size: .; V: TRBV2; D: .; J: TRBJ2-1
DNA: TGTGCCAGCAGCTTCGACAGAAGCTCCTACAATGAGCAGTACTTC; CDR3: CASSFDRSSYNEQYF; size: .; V: TRBV7-2; D: .; J: TRBJ2-7
DNA: TGTGCCAGCAGCAAACTAGCGGGGGAAGAGACCCAGTACTTC; CDR3: CASSKLAGEETQYF; size: .; V: TRBV3-1; D: TRBD2; J: TRBJ2-5
DNA: TGTGCCAGCAGCTTATTGGGCGGGAGATTTGATGAGCAGTTCTTC; CDR3: CASSLLGGRFDEQFF; size: few; V: TRBV7-2; D: TRBD2; J: TRBJ2-1
DNA: TGTGCCAGCAGCTTAGGGACACCGAAATACGAGCAGTACTTC; CDR3: CASSLGTPKYEQYF; size: few; V: TRBV7-9; D: .; J: TRBJ2-7
DNA: TGTGCCAGCAGCCAAGACGACCGATCCTACAATGAGCAGTTCTTC; CDR3: CASSQDDRSYNEQFF; size: .; V: TRBV3-1; D: .; J: TRBJ2-1
DNA: TGCGCCGGCAGAGTGACAGGGGGCGCCAACACCGGGGAGCTGTTTTTT; CDR3: CAGRVTGGANTGELFF; size: .; V: TRBV5-1; D: TRBD1; J: TRBJ2-2
DNA: TGTGCCAGCAACCCACAGGGTAATTCACCCCTCCACTTT; CDR3: CASNPQGNSPLHF; size: few; V: TRBV7-2; D: .; J: TRBJ1-6
DNA: TGTGCCAGCAATGGACAGGGAGTTTTAGAGACCCAGTACTTC; CDR3: CASNGQGVLETQYF; size: .; V: TRBV6-1; D: TRBD1; J: TRBJ2-5
DNA: TGTGCCAGCAGCTTAAAGGGGGCGGAGACCTCCTACAATGAGCAGTACTTC; CDR3: CASSLKGAETSYNEQYF; size: .; V: TRBV7-3; D: TRBD1; J: TRBJ2-7
DNA: TGTGCCAGCTCACCTCAGGGGCCCTTTGGAGCGATTACCTACAATGAGCAGTTCTTC; CDR3: CASSPQGPFGAITYNEQFF; size: .; V: TRBV18; D: .; J: TRBJ2-1
DNA: TGTGCCAGCAGTTTTGGGGGGACCCGCTCCTACGAGCAGTACTTC; CDR3: CASSFGGTRSYEQYF; size: .; V: TRBV27; D: .; J: TRBJ2-7
DNA: TGTGCCAGCAGTGAAGGAACATTGGGTAATTCACCCCTCCACTTT; CDR3: CASSEGTLGNSPLHF; size: .; V: TRBV6-4; D: .; J: TRBJ1-6
DNA: TGTGCCATCAACTCGGGAGCAGACTACAATGAGCAGTTCTTC; CDR3: CAINSGADYNEQFF; size: few; V: TRBV10-3; D: .; J: TRBJ2-1
DNA: TGTGCCATCAACCGCGGGTTCGATACCTACGAGCAGTACTTC; CDR3: CAINRGFDTYEQYF; size: .; V: TRBV28; D: .; J: TRBJ2-7
DNA: TGCAGTGCTAGTGGGGACAGCACAGATACGCAGTATTTT; CDR3: CSASGDSTDTQYF; size: .; V: TRBV20-1; D: .; J: TRBJ2-3
DNA: TGTGCCAGCAGCCCGGCCTCCTACAATGAGCAGTTCTTC; CDR3: CASSPASYNEQFF; size: few; V: TRBV11-3; D: .; J: TRBJ2-1
DNA: TGCAGTGCTAGGGGGCAGGGGGCGTGGGATCAGCCCCAGCATTTT; CDR3: CSARGQGAWDQPQHF; size: few; V: TRBV20-1; D: TRBD1; J: TRBJ1-5
DNA: TGTGCCAGCAGTGGCGCCGGGACGGGCCCTTCTGGGGCCAACGTCCTGACTTTC; CDR3: CASSGAGTGPSGANVLTF; size: .; V: TRBV28; D: .; J: TRBJ2-6
DNA: TGTGCCATCACGGAGACAGGGAGTTCACCCCTCCACTTT; CDR3: CAITETGSSPLHF; size: .; V: TRBV10-3; D: TRBD1; J: TRBJ1-6
DNA: TGCGCCAGCAGCCTGGAGCCGGGACCCTACGAGCAGTACTTC; CDR3: CASSLEPGPYEQYF; size: .; V: TRBV4-1; D: .; J: TRBJ2-7
DNA: TGTGCCAGCAGTAGGTCGGGGGGGTCCCCGGAGACCCAGTACTTC; CDR3: CASSRSGGSPETQYF; size: .; V: TRBV6-1; D: TRBD2; J: TRBJ2-5
DNA: TGTGCCAGCAGAGGGACAGGGCGAGCGACGGGCTACACCTTC; CDR3: CASRGTGRATGYTF; size: .; V: TRBV6-1; D: TRBD1; J: TRBJ1-2
DNA: TGTGCCAGCACTGTTATCCGCCAGGGGTTCCTCGCCTCTGGGGCCAACGTCCTGACTTTC; CDR3: CASTVIRQGFLASGANVLTF; size: .; V: TRBV12-3/TRBV12-4; D: .; J: TRBJ2-6
DNA: TGTGCCAGCAGTTTACGTGCTGGCAGTCGTAACTATGGCTACACCTTC; CDR3: CASSLRAGSRNYGYTF; size: .; V: TRBV12-3/TRBV12-4; D: .; J: TRBJ1-2
DNA: TGTGCCGGCAGACGACTAGGAGAGACCCAGTACTTC; CDR3: CAGRRLGETQYF; size: few; V: TRBV6-5; D: .; J: TRBJ2-5
DNA: TGTGCCAGCAGTAATCAGGGGGAGTACGAGCAGTACTTC; CDR3: CASSNQGEYEQYF; size: .; V: TRBV2; D: TRBD1; J: TRBJ2-7
DNA: TGCAGTGCTAGGTTACTAGCGGGAGAAAAGCAGTTCTTC; CDR3: CSARLLAGEKQFF; size: .; V: TRBV20-1; D: TRBD2; J: TRBJ2-1
DNA: TGTGCCCGCATTACTCTCGCGGTCACATACAATGAGCAGTTCTTC; CDR3: CARITLAVTYNEQFF; size: .; V: TRBV2; D: .; J: TRBJ2-1
DNA: TGTGCCAGCAGTGCGCTTCGTCACAGATACGCGTATTTT; CDR3: CASSALRHRYAYF; size: .; V: TRBV6-2/TRBV6-3; D: .; J: TRBJ2-3
DNA: TGTGCCAGCAGCAAAGGGTTGAGGGAGCACAGATACGCGTATTTT; CDR3: CASSKGLREHRYAYF; size: .; V: TRBV21-1; D: .; J: TRBJ2-3
DNA: TGCAGTGCCCCCGTACCGGGACAGGGCATCCACACTGAAGCTTTCTTT; CDR3: CSAPVPGQGIHTEAFF; size: many; V: TRBV20-1; D: TRBD1; J: TRBJ1-1
DNA: TGTGCCATCAGTGATGGTCCAGAAATAGAGACCCAGTACTTC; CDR3: CAISDGPEIETQYF; size: .; V: TRBV10-3; D: .; J: TRBJ2-5
DNA: TGTGCCAGCAGCTTAGAGGCTAGGACCCTCCGGCCACCCCTCCACTTT; CDR3: CASSLEARTLRPPLHF; size: .; V: TRBV7-2; D: .; J: TRBJ1-6
DNA: TGTGCCAGCAGCTACCACAGGAGCTCCTATAATTCACCCCTCCACTTT; CDR3: CASSYHRSSYNSPLHF; size: .; V: TRBV27; D: .; J: TRBJ1-6
DNA: TGTGCCAGCAGCCCCCGTGGACATGGCTACACCTTC; CDR3: CASSPRGHGYTF; size: once; V: TRBV12-3/TRBV12-4; D: .; J: TRBJ1-2
DNA: TGCAGCGTCCTTAGAGGACCCACTGAAGCTTTCTTT; CDR3: CSVLRGPTEAFF; size: .; V: TRBV29-1; D: .; J: TRBJ1-1
DNA: TGCAGCGTTGAAGGGGGCATCTGGGGCACTGAAGCTTTCTTT; CDR3: CSVEGGIWGTEAFF; size: .; V: TRBV29-1; D: .; J: TRBJ1-1
DNA: TGTGCCTGGAGTGGGTTGGGTACCCTGAACACTGAAGCTTTCTTT; CDR3: CAWSGLGTLNTEAFF; size: .; V: TRBV30; D: .; J: TRBJ1-1
DNA: TGCAGCGTGCGGACTGGCCCCTACGAGCAGTACTTC; CDR3: CSVRTGPYEQYF; size: few; V: TRBV29-1; D: .; J: TRBJ2-7
DNA: TGTGCCAGCAGCTCCCCGCCGGCCGAGCAGTACTTC; CDR3: CASSSPPAEQYF; size: few; V: TRBV7-2; D: .; J: TRBJ2-7
DNA: TGTGCCAGCAGCCTCGGGGGGAGCGTCAACTACGAGCAGTACTTC; CDR3: CASSLGGSVNYEQYF; size: .; V: TRBV28; D: TRBD2; J: TRBJ2-7
DNA: TGCAGCGCCGCACCGATACAAGGATCTAACTATGGCTACACCTTC; CDR3: CSAAPIQGSNYGYTF; size: .; V: TRBV29-1; D: .; J: TRBJ1-2
DNA: TGCAGTGCTAGTCTAAGGAACACTGAAACTTTCTTT; CDR3: CSASLRNTETFF; size: .; V: TRBV20-1; D: .; J: TRBJ1-1
DNA: TGCAGTGCTAGAGAGGGCAGCGGGAGGGCAAGTGAGCAGTACTTC; CDR3: CSAREGSGRASEQYF; size: .; V: TRBV20-1; D: TRBD2; J: TRBJ2-7
DNA: TGCAGCGCGTCCGCAGGGGCGCTAGAGCAGTACTTC; CDR3: CSASAGALEQYF; size: few; V: TRBV29-1; D: .; J: TRBJ2-4
DNA: TGTGCCAGCAGTTCTAGCGGGAGTGGAGAGACCCAGTACTTC; CDR3: CASSSSGSGETQYF; size: .; V: TRBV2; D: TRBD2; J: TRBJ2-5
DNA: TGCGCCAGCAGCTTCCTAGCGGGATCGCTTTACGAGCAGTACTTC; CDR3: CASSFLAGSLYEQYF; size: few; V: TRBV5-1; D: TRBD2; J: TRBJ2-7
DNA: TGCAGTGCTAGTGTCGGGCCCACCTACGAGCAGTACTTC; CDR3: CSASVGPTYEQYF; size: .; V: TRBV20-1; D: .; J: TRBJ2-7
DNA: TGTGCCGGCAGTTTCGCCTATTACGAGCAGTACTTC; CDR3: CAGSFAYYEQYF; size: .; V: TRBV12-3/TRBV12-4; D: .; J: TRBJ2-7
DNA: TGTGCCAGCAGTGAATATACAGGGGGCGGTATCTATGGCTACACCTTC; CDR3: CASSEYTGGGIYGYTF; size: .; V: TRBV25-1; D: TRBD1; J: TRBJ1-2
DNA: TGTGCCAGCAGCCAAGTCGGGTACGGGTATGATGAGCAGTTCTTC; CDR3: CASSQVGYGYDEQFF; size: .; V: TRBV3-1; D: .; J: TRBJ2-1
DNA: TGTGCCAGCAGTGGCGAGGTTAGAGAGACCCAGTACTTC; CDR3: CASSGEVRETQYF; size: many; V: TRBV2; D: .; J: TRBJ2-5
DNA: TGCAGCGTTTCTAAACCGGGACAGGGTGTGTATGGCTACACCTTC; CDR3: CSVSKPGQGVYGYTF; size: few; V: TRBV29-1; D: TRBD1; J: TRBJ1-2
DNA: TGTGCCAGCAGTTTATCCCACATGTACGAGCAGTACTTC; CDR3: CASSLSHMYEQYF; size: .; V: TRBV27; D: .; J: TRBJ2-7